The 6 T cell receptor beta chains in this list originate from one sample, sequenced in a study of T cells after yellow fever vaccination. One entry per CDR3 protein, called by TCRdb with MiXCR from the 5' RACE reads. Of hundreds of thousands of distinct CDR3 sequences detected, 9% to 15% appear once; the ten largest clones hold more than 12%. Here the sequenced sample was PBMCs, taken on the day of the yellow fever booster vaccination. These receptors all stem from a man aged 25 to 45 who received the YFV17D yellow fever vaccine.

This clonotype was seen a few times. The J gene is TRBJ1-5, the V gene TRBV20-1, with a possible D match to TRBD1 (5 bases). The ends were cut back, 6 bases at V and 5 bases at J, with 14 bases in the middle. The CDR3 contains 13 residues. Germline CDR1 and CDR2: DFQATT and SNEGSKA (reference sequence). CDR3 sequence reads: CSATDSSDQPQHF. The CDR3 DNA is TGCAGTGCCACAGACAGTTCGGATCAGCCCCAGCATTTT.

CDR3 amino acids: CASNPWGADNEQFF. In DNA, the CDR3 is TGTGCCAGTAACCCTTGGGGAGCGGACAATGAGCAGTTCTTC. The chain links TRBV19 to TRBJ2-1, with D perhaps matching TRBD2 (5 bases). This CDR3 region has 14 residues. V was shortened by 7 bases and J by 5 bases, with 15 bases between the two germline ends. CDR1 is LNHDA and CDR2 is SQIVND in the germline V gene (reference sequence). The variable domain in full, with the rest retrieved from reference TRBV19 and TRBJ2-1, is DGGITQSPKYLFRKEGQNVTLSCEQNLNHDAMYWYRQDPGQGLRLIYYSQIVNDFQKGDIAEGYSVSREKKESFPLTVTSAQKNPTAFYLCASNPWGADNEQFFGPGTRLTVL.

The chain is built from TRBV4-3 and TRBJ1-6; D is uncertain. CDR1 is LGHNA and CDR2 is YSLEER in the germline V gene. V was trimmed by 1 base and J by 7 bases, leaving 8 bases between them. CDR3 length equals 14 residues. CDR3 protein: CASSQAGSNSPLHF. In nucleotides, the CDR3 is TGCGCCAGCAGCCAAGCGGGCTCCAATTCACCCCTCCACTTT.

This clonotype was observed a few times. V and J are TRBV19 and TRBJ2-2; 7 nucleotides line up with TRBD1. Germline-derived CDR1 and CDR2 are LNHDA and SQIVND (reference sequence). The trim removed 0 bases at V and 4 bases at J, leaving 8 bases unmatched. The CDR3 contains 17 residues. The CDR3 sequence: CASSIDPQGVGTGELFF. The DNA for the CDR3 is TGTGCCAGTAGTATAGATCCGCAGGGGGTTGGCACCGGGGAGCTGTTTTTT.

The chain employs TRBV28 and TRBJ2-7; the D gene could be TRBD1 or TRBD2 (5 bases each). The CDR3 is made up of 13 amino acids. Looked up from germline, CDR1 is MDHEN and CDR2 is SYDVKM. The V gene lost 6 bases and the J gene lost 7 bases, with 16 bases spanning the gap. The CDR3 reads CASRGERMREQYF. Here the CDR3 DNA reads TGTGCCAGCAGAGGGGAGAGGATGAGGGAGCAGTACTTC. The whole variable domain, filled in from reference TRBV28 and TRBJ2-7, reads DVKVTQSSRYLVKRTGEKVFLECVQDMDHENMFWYRQDPGLGLRLIYFSYDVKMKEKGDIPEGYSVSREKKERFSLILESASTNQTSMYLCASRGERMREQYFGPGTRLTVT.

The sample holds a few counts of this clonotype. J is TRBJ2-1 and V is TRBV7-2, with TRBD2 matching over 9 bases. The CDR3 loop spans 17 amino acids. Germline values: CDR1 SGHTA, CDR2 FQGNSA. With V trimmed by 5 bases and J by 5 bases, 13 bases remained unmatched. CDR3 bases: TGTGCCAGCAGCCGACGTCCAGCGGGAGGTGGGGACAATGAGCAGTTCTTC. Protein product: CASSRRPAGGGDNEQFF.